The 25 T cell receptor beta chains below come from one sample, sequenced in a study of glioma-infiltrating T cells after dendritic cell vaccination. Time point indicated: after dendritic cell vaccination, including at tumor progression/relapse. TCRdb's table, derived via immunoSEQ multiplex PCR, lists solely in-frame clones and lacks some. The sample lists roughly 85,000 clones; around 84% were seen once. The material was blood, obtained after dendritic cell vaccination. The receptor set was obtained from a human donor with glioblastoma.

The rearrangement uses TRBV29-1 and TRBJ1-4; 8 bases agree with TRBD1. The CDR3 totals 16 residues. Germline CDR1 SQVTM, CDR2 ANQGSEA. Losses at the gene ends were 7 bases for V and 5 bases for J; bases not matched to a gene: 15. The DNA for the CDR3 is TGCAGCGCCTTTCTTGCGCGGGACAGGCGAAATGAAAAACTGTTTTTT. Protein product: CSAFLARDRRNEKLFF.

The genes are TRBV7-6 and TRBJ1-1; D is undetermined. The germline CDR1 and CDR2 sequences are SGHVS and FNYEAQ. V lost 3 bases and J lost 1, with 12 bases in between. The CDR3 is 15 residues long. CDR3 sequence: CASSLGNRPNTEAFF. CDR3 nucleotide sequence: TGTGCCAGCAGCTTGGGCAATCGACCGAACACTGAAGCTTTCTTT. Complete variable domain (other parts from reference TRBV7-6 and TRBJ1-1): GAGVSQSPRYKVTKRGQDVALRCDPISGHVSLYWYRQALGQGPEFLTYFNYEAQQDKSGLPNDRFSAERPEGSISTLTIQRTEQRDSAMYRCASSLGNRPNTEAFFGQGTRLTVV.

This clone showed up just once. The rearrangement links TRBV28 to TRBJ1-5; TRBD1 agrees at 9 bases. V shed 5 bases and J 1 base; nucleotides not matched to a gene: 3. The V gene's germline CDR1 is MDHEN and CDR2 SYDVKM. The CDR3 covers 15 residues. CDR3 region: CASSAGTGSNQPQHF. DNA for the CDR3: TGTGCCAGCAGTGCCGGGACAGGGAGCAATCAGCCCCAGCATTTT.

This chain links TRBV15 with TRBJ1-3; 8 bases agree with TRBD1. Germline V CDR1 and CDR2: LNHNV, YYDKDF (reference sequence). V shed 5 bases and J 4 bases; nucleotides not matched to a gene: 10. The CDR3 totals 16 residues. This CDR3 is CATSGTGLLPGNTIYF. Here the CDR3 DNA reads TGTGCCACCAGCGGGACAGGTCTTTTACCCGGAAACACCATATATTTT.

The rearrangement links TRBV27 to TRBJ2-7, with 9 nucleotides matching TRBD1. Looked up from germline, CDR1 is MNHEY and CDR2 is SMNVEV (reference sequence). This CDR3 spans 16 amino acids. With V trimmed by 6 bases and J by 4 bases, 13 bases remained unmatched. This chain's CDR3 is CASSKTGTGINYEQYF. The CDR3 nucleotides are TGTGCCAGCAGCAAAACCGGGACAGGGATCAATTACGAGCAGTACTTC.

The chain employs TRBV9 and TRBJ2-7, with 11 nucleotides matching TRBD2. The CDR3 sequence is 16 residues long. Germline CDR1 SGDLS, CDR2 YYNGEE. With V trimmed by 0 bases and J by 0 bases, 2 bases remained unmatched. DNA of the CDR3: TGTGCCAGCAGCGTAGGCGGGACTAGCGGCTCCTACGAGCAGTACTTC. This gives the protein CASSVGGTSGSYEQYF.

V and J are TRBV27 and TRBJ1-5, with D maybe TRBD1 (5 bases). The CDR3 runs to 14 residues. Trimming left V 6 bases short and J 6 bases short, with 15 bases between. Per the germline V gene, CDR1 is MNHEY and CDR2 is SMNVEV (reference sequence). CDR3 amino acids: CASRPFGGTQPQHF. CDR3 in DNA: TGTGCCAGCAGACCCTTCGGGGGGACTCAGCCCCAGCATTTT.

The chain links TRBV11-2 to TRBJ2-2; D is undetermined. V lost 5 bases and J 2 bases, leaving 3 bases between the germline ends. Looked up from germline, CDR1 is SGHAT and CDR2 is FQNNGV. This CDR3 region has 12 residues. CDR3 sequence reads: CASSHNTGELFF. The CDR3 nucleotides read TGTGCCAGCAGCCATAACACCGGGGAGCTGTTTTTT.

CDR3 coding DNA: TGTGCCAGCACCTCACGGGGGACAGGGAGGAGCACAGATACGCAGTATTTT. This translates into CASTSRGTGRSTDTQYF. This chain uses TRBV27 with TRBJ2-3; the match to TRBD1 covers 9 bases. This CDR3 contains 17 residues. After removal of 7 bases from V and 0 bases from J, the junction contained 11 bases not matched to a gene. CDR1 and CDR2 (germline): MNHEY, SMNVEV (reference sequence).

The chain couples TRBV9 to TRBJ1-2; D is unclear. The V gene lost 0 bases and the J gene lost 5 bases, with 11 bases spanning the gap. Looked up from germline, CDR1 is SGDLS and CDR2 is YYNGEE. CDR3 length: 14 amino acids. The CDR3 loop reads CASSVENSPYGYTF. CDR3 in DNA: TGTGCCAGCAGCGTAGAGAACAGCCCATATGGCTACACCTTC.

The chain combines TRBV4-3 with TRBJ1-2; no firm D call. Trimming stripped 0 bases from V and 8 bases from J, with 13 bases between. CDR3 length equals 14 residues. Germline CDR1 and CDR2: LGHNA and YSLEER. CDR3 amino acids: CASSQEKGSRGYTF. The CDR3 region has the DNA TGCGCCAGCAGCCAAGAAAAAGGTTCGAGGGGCTACACCTTC.

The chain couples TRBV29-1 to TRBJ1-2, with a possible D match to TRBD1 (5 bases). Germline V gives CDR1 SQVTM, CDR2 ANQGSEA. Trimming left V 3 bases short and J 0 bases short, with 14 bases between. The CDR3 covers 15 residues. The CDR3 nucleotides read TGCAGCGTTGAGGGGGGTCTAAGGACTAACTATGGCTACACCTTC. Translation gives CSVEGGLRTNYGYTF.

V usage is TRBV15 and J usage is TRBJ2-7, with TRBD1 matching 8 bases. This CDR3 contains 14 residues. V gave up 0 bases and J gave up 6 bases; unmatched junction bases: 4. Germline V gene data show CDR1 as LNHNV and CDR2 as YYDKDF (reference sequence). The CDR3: CATSRETRGLEQYF. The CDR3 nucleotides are TGTGCCACCAGCAGAGAAACCAGGGGGCTCGAGCAGTACTTC.

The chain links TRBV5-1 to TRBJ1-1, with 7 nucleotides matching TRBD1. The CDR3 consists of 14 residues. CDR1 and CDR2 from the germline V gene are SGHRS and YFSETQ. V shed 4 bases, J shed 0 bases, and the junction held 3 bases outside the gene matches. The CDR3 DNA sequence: TGCGCCAGCAGCAGGGGACAGATGAACACTGAAGCTTTCTTT. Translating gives CASSRGQMNTEAFF.

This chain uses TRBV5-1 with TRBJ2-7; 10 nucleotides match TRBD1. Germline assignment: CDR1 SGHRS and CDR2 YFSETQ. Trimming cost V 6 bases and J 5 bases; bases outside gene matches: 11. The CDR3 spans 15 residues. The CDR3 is CASTISGTGVDEQYF. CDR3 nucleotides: TGCGCCAGCACAATTTCCGGGACAGGGGTGGACGAGCAGTACTTC.

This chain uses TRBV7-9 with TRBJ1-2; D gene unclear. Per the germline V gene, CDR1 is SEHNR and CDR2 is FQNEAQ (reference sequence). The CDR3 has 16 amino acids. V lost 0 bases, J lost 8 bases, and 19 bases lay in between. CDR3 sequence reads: CASSLAGADTLKGYTF. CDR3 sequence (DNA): TGTGCCAGCAGCTTAGCGGGAGCAGACACCCTAAAAGGCTACACCTTC.

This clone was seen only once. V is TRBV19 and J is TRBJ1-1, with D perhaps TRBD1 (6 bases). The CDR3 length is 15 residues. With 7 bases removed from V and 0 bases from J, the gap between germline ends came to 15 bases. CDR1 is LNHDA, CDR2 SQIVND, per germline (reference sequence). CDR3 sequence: CASKWAGALNTEAFF. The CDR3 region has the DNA TGTGCCAGTAAGTGGGCAGGGGCGCTGAACACTGAAGCTTTCTTT.

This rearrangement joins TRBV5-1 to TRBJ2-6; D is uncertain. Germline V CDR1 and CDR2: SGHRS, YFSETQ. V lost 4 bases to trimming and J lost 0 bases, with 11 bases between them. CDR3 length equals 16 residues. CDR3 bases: TGCGCCAGCAGCGTGAGCCTCAACTCTGGGGCCAACGTCCTGACTTTC. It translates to CASSVSLNSGANVLTF.

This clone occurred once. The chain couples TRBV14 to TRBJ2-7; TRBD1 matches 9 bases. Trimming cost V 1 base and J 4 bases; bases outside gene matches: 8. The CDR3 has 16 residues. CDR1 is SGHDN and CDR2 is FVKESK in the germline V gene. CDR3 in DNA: TGTGCCAGCAGCCAAGCCCAAGGGACAGGGCGGTACGAGCAGTACTTC. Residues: CASSQAQGTGRYEQYF.

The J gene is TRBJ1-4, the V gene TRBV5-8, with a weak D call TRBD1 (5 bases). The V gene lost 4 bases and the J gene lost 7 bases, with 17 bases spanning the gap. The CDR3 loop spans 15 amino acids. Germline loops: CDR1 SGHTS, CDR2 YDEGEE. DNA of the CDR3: TGTGCCAGCAGCCCGCTAGGCAGGGAAGGTGAAAAACTGTTTTTT. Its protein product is CASSPLGREGEKLFF.

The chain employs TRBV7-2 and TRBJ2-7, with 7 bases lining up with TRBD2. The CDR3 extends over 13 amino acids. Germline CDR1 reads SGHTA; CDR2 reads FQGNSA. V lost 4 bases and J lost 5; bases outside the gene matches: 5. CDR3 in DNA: TGTGCCAGCAGCTCCCGGGGGGACCACGAGCAGTACTTC. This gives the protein CASSSRGDHEQYF.

CDR3 amino acids: CSARDDRMTFF. CDR3 nucleotide sequence: TGCAGTGCTAGAGATGACAGGATGACTTTCTTT. The chain combines TRBV20-1 with TRBJ1-1; the D gene is possibly TRBD1 (6 bases). The CDR3 is 11 residues long. V lost 0 bases and J lost 12, with 11 bases in between. The germline CDR1 and CDR2 sequences are DFQATT and SNEGSKA (reference sequence).

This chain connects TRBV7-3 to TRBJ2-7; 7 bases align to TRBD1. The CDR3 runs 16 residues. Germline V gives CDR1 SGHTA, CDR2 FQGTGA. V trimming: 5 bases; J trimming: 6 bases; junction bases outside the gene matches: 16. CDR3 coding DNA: TGTGCCAGCAGCCCCGCAGGGGGAAAGGCGGATGGCGAGCAGTACTTC. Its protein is CASSPAGGKADGEQYF.

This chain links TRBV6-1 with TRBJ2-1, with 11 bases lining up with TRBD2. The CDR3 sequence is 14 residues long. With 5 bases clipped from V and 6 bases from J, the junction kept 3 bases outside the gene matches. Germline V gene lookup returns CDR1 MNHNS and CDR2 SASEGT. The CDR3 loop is CASSTSGGPNEQFF. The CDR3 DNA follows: TGTGCCAGCAGTACTAGCGGGGGCCCCAATGAGCAGTTCTTC.

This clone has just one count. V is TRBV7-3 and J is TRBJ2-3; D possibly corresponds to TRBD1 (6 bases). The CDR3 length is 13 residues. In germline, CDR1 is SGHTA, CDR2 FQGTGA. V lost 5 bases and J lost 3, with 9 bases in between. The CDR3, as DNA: TGTGCCAGCAGCGTTCAGGGGACAGATACGCAGTATTTT. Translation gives CASSVQGTDTQYF. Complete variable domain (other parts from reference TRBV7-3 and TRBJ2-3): GAGVSQTPSNKVTEKGKYVELRCDPISGHTALYWYRQSLGQGPEFLIYFQGTGAADDSGLPNDRFFAVRPEGSVSTLKIQRTERGDSAVYLCASSVQGTDTQYFGPGTRLTVL.